This T cell receptor beta chain came from a study of T cell responses to AZD1222 COVID-19 vaccine. The data were produced by immunoSEQ multiplex PCR, yet TCRdb's version contains in-frame clones alone and is incomplete. The sample holds about 120,000 clones, 90% to 95% seen once. V was clipped by 3 bases and J by 9 bases, with 24 bases between them. Germline CDR1 and CDR2: LGHDT and YNNKEL (reference sequence). This CDR3 is 16 amino acids long. The sequenced sample was peripheral blood, obtained on day 0 of AZD1222 vaccination. The gene calls are TRBV3-1 (or the pseudogene TRBV3-2) and TRBJ2-7; TRBD2 might be the D (6 bases). The clonotype was recovered from an adult in good health. The CDR3 spells CASSQEWPAGLGWQYF. Written as DNA, the CDR3 is TGTGCCAGCAGCCAGGAGTGGCCTGCGGGATTAGGGTGGCAGTACTTC.